The 3 T cell receptor beta chains given below trace back to one sample, sequenced in a study of a mutant IDH1 vaccine in newly diagnosed glioma. The antigens these receptors bind are not known. Here immunoSEQ multiplex PCR was the method, and the copy in TCRdb shows in-frame clones only, minus some. Of 50,000 to 70,000 clones in the sample, roughly 74% were seen once. Time point denoted: week 35, safety follow-up. The vaccine gave 300 ug of a 20-mer mutant IDH1 peptide subcutaneously per dose. This specimen was PBMCs, taken from a glioma patient whose treatment included an IDH1 peptide vaccine. All receptors come from a man in his fifties with glioma.

The sample holds one count of this clone. CDR3 in amino acids: CSLEGGAGDTQYF. As DNA, the CDR3 is TGCAGCTTGGAGGGGGGGGCAGGAGATACGCAGTATTTT. V usage is TRBV29-1 and J usage is TRBJ2-3; D is perhaps TRBD2 (7 bases). Deletions cut 8 bases from V and 5 bases from J, with 17 bases between. The germline CDR1 and CDR2 sequences are SQVTM and ANQGSEA. CDR3 length equals 13 residues.

The J gene is TRBJ2-7, the V gene TRBV2; 13 bases are shared with TRBD2. Germline-derived CDR1 and CDR2 are SNHLY and FYNNEI. The CDR3 loop spans 15 amino acids. With 4 bases clipped from V and 4 bases from J, the junction kept 4 bases outside the gene matches. CDR3 region: CASSGTSGGRYEQYF. The CDR3 DNA reads TGTGCCAGCAGTGGGACTAGCGGGGGCCGGTACGAGCAGTACTTC.

This clone was seen once. This chain links TRBV5-6 with TRBJ1-1; D not certain. The CDR3 consists of 13 residues. Germline loops: CDR1 SGHDT, CDR2 YYEEEE. V was trimmed by 3 bases and J by 4 bases, leaving 10 bases between them. The CDR3: CASSSEGFTEAFF. CDR3 nucleotides: TGTGCCAGCAGCTCCGAGGGCTTCACTGAAGCTTTCTTT.